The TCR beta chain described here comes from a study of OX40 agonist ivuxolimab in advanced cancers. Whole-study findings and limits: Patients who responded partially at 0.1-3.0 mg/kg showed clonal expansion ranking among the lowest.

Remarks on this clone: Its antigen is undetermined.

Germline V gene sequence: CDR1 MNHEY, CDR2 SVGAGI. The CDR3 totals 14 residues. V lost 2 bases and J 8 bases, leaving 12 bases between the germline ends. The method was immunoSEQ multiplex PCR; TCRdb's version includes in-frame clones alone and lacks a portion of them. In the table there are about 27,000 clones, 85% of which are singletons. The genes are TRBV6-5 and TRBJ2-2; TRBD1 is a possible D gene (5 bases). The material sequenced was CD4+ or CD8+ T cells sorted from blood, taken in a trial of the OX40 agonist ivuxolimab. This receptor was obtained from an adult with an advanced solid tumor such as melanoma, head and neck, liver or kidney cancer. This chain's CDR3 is CASSYGRGLGELFF. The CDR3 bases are TGTGCCAGCAGTTACGGAAGGGGCTTAGGGGAGCTGTTTTTT.